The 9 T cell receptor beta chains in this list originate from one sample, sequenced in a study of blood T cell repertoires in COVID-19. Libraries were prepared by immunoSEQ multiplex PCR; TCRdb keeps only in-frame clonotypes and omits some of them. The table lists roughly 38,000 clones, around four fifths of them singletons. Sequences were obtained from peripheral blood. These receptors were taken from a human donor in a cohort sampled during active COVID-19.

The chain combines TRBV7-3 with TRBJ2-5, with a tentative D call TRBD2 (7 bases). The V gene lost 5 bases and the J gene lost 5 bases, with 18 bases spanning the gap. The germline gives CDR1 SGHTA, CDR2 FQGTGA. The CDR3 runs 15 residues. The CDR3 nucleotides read TGTGCCAGCAGCCCTCTGGGGGGGGCAGGGGAGACCCAGTACTTC. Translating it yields CASSPLGGAGETQYF.

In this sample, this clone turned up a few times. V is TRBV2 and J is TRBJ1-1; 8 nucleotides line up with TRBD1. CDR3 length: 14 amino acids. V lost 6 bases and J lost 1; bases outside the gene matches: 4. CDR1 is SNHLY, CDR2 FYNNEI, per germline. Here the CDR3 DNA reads TGTGCCAGCAGGGGGACAGGAGAGAACACTGAAGCTTTCTTT. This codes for CASRGTGENTEAFF.

Here the CDR3 DNA reads TGTGCCAGCAGTACACCCGGACAGGCCTACGAGCAGTACTTC. Translation: CASSTPGQAYEQYF. The chain links TRBV6-5 to TRBJ2-7; 7 bases agree with TRBD1. Germline assignment: CDR1 MNHEY and CDR2 SVGAGI. The V segment lost 5 bases and the J segment 2 bases; nucleotides outside the gene matches: 6. The CDR3 contains 14 residues.

The CDR3 reads CASSVGTLNTGELFF. The DNA of the CDR3 is TGTGCCAGCAGCGTCGGGACACTTAACACCGGGGAGCTGTTTTTT. V is TRBV7-2 and J is TRBJ2-2; a weak D match, TRBD1 (6 bases). The CDR3 sequence is 15 residues long. Trimming took off 5 bases at V and 2 bases at J, with 12 bases between the two ends. The V gene's germline CDR1 is SGHTA and CDR2 FQGNSA.

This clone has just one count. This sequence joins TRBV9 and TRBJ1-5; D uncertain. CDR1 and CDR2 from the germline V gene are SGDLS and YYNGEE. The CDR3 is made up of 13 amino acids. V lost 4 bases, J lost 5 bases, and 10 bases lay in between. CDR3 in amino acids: CASSRSVDQPQHF. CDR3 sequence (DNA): TGTGCCAGCAGCCGTAGCGTAGATCAGCCCCAGCATTTT.

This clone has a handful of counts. DNA for the CDR3: TGTGCCAGTAGGAGACAGGGAGATTTCGAGGCTAACTATGGCTACACCTTC. The encoded protein is CASRRQGDFEANYGYTF. The chain joins TRBV19 to TRBJ1-2; 7 bases match TRBD1. V was clipped by 6 bases and J by 0 bases; unmatched bases: 13. The germline gives CDR1 LNHDA, CDR2 SQIVND (reference sequence). The length of the CDR3 is 17 residues.

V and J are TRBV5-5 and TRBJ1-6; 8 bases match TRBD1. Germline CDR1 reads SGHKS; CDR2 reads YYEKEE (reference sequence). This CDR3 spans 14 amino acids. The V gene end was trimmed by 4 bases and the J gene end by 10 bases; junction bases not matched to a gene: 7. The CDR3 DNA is TGTGCCAGCAGCCCAGGACAGGGCAACTCACCCCTCCACTTT. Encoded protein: CASSPGQGNSPLHF.

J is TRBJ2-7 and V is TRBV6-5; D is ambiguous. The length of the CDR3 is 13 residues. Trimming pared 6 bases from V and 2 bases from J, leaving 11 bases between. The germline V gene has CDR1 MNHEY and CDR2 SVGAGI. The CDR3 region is CASSLEPTYEQYF. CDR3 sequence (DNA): TGTGCCAGCAGCCTTGAACCTACCTACGAGCAGTACTTC.

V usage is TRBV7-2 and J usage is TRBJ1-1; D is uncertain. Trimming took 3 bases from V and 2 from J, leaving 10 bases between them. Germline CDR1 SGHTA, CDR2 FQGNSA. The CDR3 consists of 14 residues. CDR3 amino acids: CASSLYVGNTEAFF. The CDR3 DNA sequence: TGTGCCAGCAGCTTGTACGTGGGCAACACTGAAGCTTTCTTT.